The source of this TCR beta chain is a study of blood T cell repertoires in COVID-19. To note about this clone: The junction does not match germline at one end; this may be a read error.

Measured with immunoSEQ multiplex PCR; TCRdb has only the in-frame clones, and not every one. The sample has around 160,000 clones; 80% to 90% are singletons. Germline values: CDR1 SNHLY, CDR2 FYNNEI. The length of the CDR3 is 15 residues. Source material: peripheral blood. The TCR was taken from a woman in her sixties or seventies with COVID-19, enrolled during active disease. This chain joins TRBV2 and TRBJ1-3; no clear D. The CDR3 is CASREDAGSGNTIYF. DNA of the CDR3: TGTGCCAGCAGGGAAGATGCCGGCTCTGGAAACACCATATATTTT.